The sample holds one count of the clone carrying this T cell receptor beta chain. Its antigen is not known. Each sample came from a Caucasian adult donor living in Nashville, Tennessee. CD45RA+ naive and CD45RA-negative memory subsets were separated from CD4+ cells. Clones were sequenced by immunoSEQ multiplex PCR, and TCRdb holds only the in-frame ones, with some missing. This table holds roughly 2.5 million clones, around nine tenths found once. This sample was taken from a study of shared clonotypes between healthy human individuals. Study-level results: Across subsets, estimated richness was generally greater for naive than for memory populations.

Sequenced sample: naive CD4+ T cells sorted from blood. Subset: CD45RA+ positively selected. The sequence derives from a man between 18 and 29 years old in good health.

DNA of the CDR3: TGTGCCAGCAGCTTGCCCGGGGGCACTGAGACCCAGTACTTC. Its translation is CASSLPGGTETQYF. This chain links TRBV5-5 with TRBJ2-5; TRBD1 or TRBD2 may be the D gene (6 bases each). The CDR3 is made up of 14 amino acids. Germline lookup yields CDR1 SGHKS and CDR2 YYEKEE (reference sequence). Trimming pared 1 base from V and 5 bases from J, leaving 12 bases between.